The 17 T cell receptor beta chains below all came from one sample that was sequenced in a study of T cell responses to AZD1222 COVID-19 vaccine. Assay used: immunoSEQ multiplex PCR; TCRdb lists only in-frame clones, some missing. The data contain some 150,000 clones, about 92% of them singletons. Sample: peripheral blood, taken on day 0 of MenACWY control vaccination. These receptors all stem from an adult in good health.

The chain has TRBV6-5 and TRBJ1-6; D gene uncertain. Trimming shortened V by 8 bases and J by 10 bases, and 15 bases separated the two germline ends. The CDR3 has 13 amino acids. Germline V gives CDR1 MNHEY, CDR2 SVGAGI. For the CDR3, the DNA is TGTGCCAGCTGTCTGGGTGGTGGCTCACCCCTCCACTTT. Its translation: CASCLGGGSPLHF.

This clone was counted between two and nine times. The CDR3 region is CASSLGPKGGAFF. For the CDR3, the DNA is TGTGCCAGCAGCTTAGGGCCGAAGGGGGGAGCTTTCTTT. This chain links TRBV7-6 with TRBJ1-1, with D maybe TRBD1 (6 bases). The V gene lost 1 base and the J gene lost 10 bases, with 13 bases spanning the gap. The CDR3 is 13 residues long. The germline V gene encodes CDR1 SGHVS and CDR2 FNYEAQ. Combining the CDR3 with reference TRBV7-6 and TRBJ1-1 gives the whole variable domain GAGVSQSPRYKVTKRGQDVALRCDPISGHVSLYWYRQALGQGPEFLTYFNYEAQQDKSGLPNDRFSAERPEGSISTLTIQRTEQRDSAMYRCASSLGPKGGAFFGQGTRLTVV.

This sequence joins TRBV27 and TRBJ1-1, with D possibly TRBD1 on 5 matching bases. Germline V gene data show CDR1 as MNHEY and CDR2 as SMNVEV (reference sequence). Trimming pared 6 bases from V and 3 bases from J, leaving 8 bases between. This CDR3 has 12 residues. CDR3 in amino acids: CASRGEYTEAFF. CDR3 in DNA: TGTGCCAGCAGGGGGGAGTACACTGAAGCTTTCTTT.

The table lists this clone with a few counts. In DNA, the CDR3 is TGTGCCAGCAGCAAATTCGACAGGGGGAACACTGAAGCTTTCTTT. This sequence encodes CASSKFDRGNTEAFF. This rearrangement joins TRBV6-2 or TRBV6-3 to TRBJ1-1; TRBD1 aligns across 8 bases. The V segment lost 6 bases and the J segment 1 base; nucleotides outside the gene matches: 7. The germline V gene has CDR1 MNHEY and CDR2 SVGEGT. There are 15 residues in the CDR3.

This chain joins TRBV6-1 and TRBJ2-1, with 9 bases matching TRBD2. The CDR3 loop spans 14 amino acids. Germline CDR1 MNHNS, CDR2 SASEGT. After removal of 4 bases from V and 3 bases from J, the junction contained 1 base not matched to a gene. This CDR3 is CASSGLADYNEQFF. The CDR3 coding sequence is TGTGCCAGCAGTGGACTAGCGGACTACAATGAGCAGTTCTTC.

The genes are TRBV5-8 and TRBJ1-2; D not certain. Germline lookup yields CDR1 SGHTS and CDR2 YDEGEE. The CDR3 has 17 amino acids. V was cut by 4 bases and J by 2 bases, with 21 bases left in between. The CDR3 loop is CASSPSRGGKTNYGYTF. The CDR3 DNA follows: TGTGCCAGCAGCCCCTCACGAGGTGGGAAGACCAACTATGGCTACACCTTC. The variable domain in full, with the rest retrieved from reference TRBV5-8 and TRBJ1-2, is EAGVTQSPTHLIKTRGQQATLRCSPISGHTSVYWYQQALGLGLQFLLWYDEGEERNRGNFPPRFSGRQFPNYSSELNVNALELEDSALYLCASSPSRGGKTNYGYTFGSGTRLTVV.

The V call is TRBV2, the J call TRBJ2-7; no definite D call. CDR1 and CDR2 (germline): SNHLY, FYNNEI. There are 13 residues in the CDR3. V dropped 6 bases and J dropped 1 base, with 10 bases sitting between them. CDR3 DNA sequence: TGTGCCAGCAGCTTCCCGGATTCCTACGAGCAGTACTTC. Translating gives CASSFPDSYEQYF.

The V call is TRBV7-3, the J call TRBJ1-3, with 12 bases identical to TRBD1. The length of the CDR3 is 15 residues. V gave up 2 bases and J gave up 4 bases; unmatched junction bases: 0. From germline, CDR1 is SGHTA and CDR2 FQGTGA. CDR3 nucleotide sequence: TGTGCCAGCAGCTTAGGGACAGGGGGCGGAAACACCATATATTTT. Amino acids: CASSLGTGGGNTIYF. Using reference TRBV7-3 and TRBJ1-3 for the parts outside the CDR3, the full variable domain is GAGVSQTPSNKVTEKGKYVELRCDPISGHTALYWYRQSLGQGPEFLIYFQGTGAADDSGLPNDRFFAVRPEGSVSTLKIQRTERGDSAVYLCASSLGTGGGNTIYFGEGSWLTVV.

This clone was found a few times. This chain joins TRBV4-1 and TRBJ2-1; no definite D call. The CDR3 runs to 17 residues. Germline loops: CDR1 MGHRA, CDR2 YSYEKL. The V end lost 0 bases, the J end lost 7 bases, and 19 bases lay between the germline ends. The CDR3 DNA reads TGCGCCAGCAGCCAAGATAAAGGCGCGGCCCAACGGAATGAGCAGTTCTTC. Encoded protein: CASSQDKGAAQRNEQFF.

The chain employs TRBV18 and TRBJ1-2; 7 bases line up with TRBD1. The junction had 13 bases not matched to a gene; V was cut back by 1 base and J by 8 bases. Germline-derived CDR1 and CDR2 are KGHSH and LQKENI. The CDR3 loop spans 16 amino acids. The DNA for the CDR3 is TGTGCCAGCTCACCACGCCCTAAACAGGGGTCGGGAGGCTACACCTTC. Amino acid sequence: CASSPRPKQGSGGYTF.

In its sample, this clone was seen once. The rearrangement links TRBV11-3 to TRBJ2-1; perhaps TRBD1 as D (6 bases). The CDR3 runs 16 residues. V shed 2 bases and J shed 4 bases, with 15 bases lying between them. Germline V gives CDR1 SGHNT, CDR2 YENEEA. CDR3 residues: CASSLSTGTPYNEQFF. In nucleotides, the CDR3 is TGTGCCAGCAGCTTATCCACCGGGACACCTTACAATGAGCAGTTCTTC.

This chain joins TRBV7-6 and TRBJ2-2, with 8 nucleotides matching TRBD2. V shed 0 bases and J 1 base; nucleotides not matched to a gene: 7. The CDR3 is made up of 18 amino acids. Germline CDR1 is SGHVS and CDR2 is FNYEAQ. The CDR3, as DNA: TGTGCCAGCAGCTTAGCGCCGTTAGCGGGGAAGAACACCGGGGAGCTGTTTTTT. Protein product: CASSLAPLAGKNTGELFF.

The rearrangement joins TRBV7-9 to TRBJ2-7, with 7 positions matching TRBD1. The CDR3 consists of 14 residues. Trimming at V came to 5 bases and at J to 4 bases, leaving 8 bases not matched to a gene. Germline CDR1 is SEHNR and CDR2 is FQNEAQ (reference sequence). The CDR3 sequence: CASSQGQVPYEQYF. CDR3 coding DNA: TGTGCCAGCAGCCAAGGACAGGTGCCTTACGAGCAGTACTTC.

The chain employs TRBV27 and TRBJ1-6; 7 nucleotides agree with TRBD1. The germline V gene encodes CDR1 MNHEY and CDR2 SMNVEV (reference sequence). After removal of 5 bases from V and 5 bases from J, the junction contained 9 bases not matched to a gene. The CDR3 has 16 amino acids. CDR3 DNA: TGTGCCAGCAGTACAAACAGGGGCGGGAATAATTCACCCCTCCACTTT. Translated, it gives CASSTNRGGNNSPLHF.

The chain has TRBV7-2 and TRBJ1-4; D is perhaps TRBD1 (5 bases). The V and J ends lost 5 bases and 6 bases respectively, with 13 bases between them. This CDR3 region has 14 residues. The germline gives CDR1 SGHTA, CDR2 FQGNSA. CDR3 nucleotide sequence: TGTGCCAGCAGCACGGGCCAGGGAGATGAAAAACTGTTTTTT. It is translated as CASSTGQGDEKLFF. Full variable domain (remainder filled in from reference TRBV7-2 and TRBJ1-4): GAGVSQSPSNKVTEKGKDVELRCDPISGHTALYWYRQSLGQGLEFLIYFQGNSAPDKSGLPSDRFSAERTGGSVSTLTIQRTQQEDSAVYLCASSTGQGDEKLFFGSGTQLSVL.

The chain joins TRBV27 to TRBJ1-6; 9 positions agree with TRBD1. Germline CDR1 is MNHEY and CDR2 is SMNVEV (reference sequence). V lost 5 bases and J lost 7; bases outside the gene matches: 3. The CDR3 is 14 amino acids. The CDR3 DNA reads as TGTGCCAGCAGTCTAGACAGGGGGAATTCACCCCTCCACTTT. Encoded protein: CASSLDRGNSPLHF.

V gene TRBV18 combines with J gene TRBJ1-2; D may be TRBD1 (6 bases). CDR1 and CDR2 (germline): KGHSH, LQKENI. This CDR3 has 15 residues. V was clipped by 3 bases and J by 0 bases, with 11 bases between them. For the CDR3, the DNA is TGTGCCAGCTCACCTCTAGGACAGACTAACTATGGCTACACCTTC. Translating gives CASSPLGQTNYGYTF.